This TCR beta chain was recovered during a study of post-analysis software for immune sequencing data. Points from the study as a whole: Four or five TRBV segments, TRBV5-6, TRBV5-1 and TRBV20-1 among them, were found more frequent in patients than controls. Versus controls, multiple sclerosis patients showed significantly lower diversity (normalized Chao1).

Trimming stripped 10 bases from V and 1 base from J, with 13 bases between. The CDR3 runs 13 residues. Unique molecular identifiers were present in the TCR beta cDNA libraries. TCRdb used MiXCR to reprocess the PCR reads, holding one entry per CDR3 protein. Of 750,000 to 950,000 distinct CDR3 sequences in the sample, roughly 50% are singletons; the top ten hold over 4.5%. As to this clonotype: Its antigen is still unknown.

The chain carries TRBV12-3 or TRBV12-4 and TRBJ2-5, with D possibly matching TRBD2 (5 bases). This clonotype was sampled from a girl under 18 with multiple sclerosis. Sequenced input: blood. CDR3 nucleotide sequence: TGTGCCATCGGCCAGGACTTCCAAGAGACCCAGTACTTC. Its translation: CAIGQDFQETQYF.